The rows below give T cell receptor beta chains drawn from one sample of a study of human T cells and chemical hapten exposure. TCRdb fed the RACE reads into MiXCR, producing one record per CDR3 protein. This table holds fewer than 40,000 distinct CDR3 sequences, around 5.5% found once. Sequenced material: whole blood. The receptors here all came from a human donor in good health. Some clones in this sample may be carry-over from other donors' samples. Each CDR3 is given with its conserved first and last residue. The D gene is left open where the match is weak. Expanded clones are given a class, and other clones once, few, many or no size at all.

many	TRBV20-1	.	TRBJ1-5	TGCAGTGCTAGGGCCGGGACAAATCAGCCCCAGCATTTT	CSARAGTNQPQHF
many	TRBV20-1	TRBD2	TRBJ2-1	TGCAGTGCTAGACTAGCGGGGGGGCCTGTTTATGAGCAGTTCTTC	CSARLAGGPVYEQFF
many	TRBV6-5	.	TRBJ1-5	TGTGCCAGCAGTTCCCTGGGAGGTAGCCCTTCTTACAGCAATCAGCCCCAGCATTTT	CASSSLGGSPSYSNQPQHF
many	TRBV5-1	TRBD2	TRBJ2-7	TGCGCCAGCAGCCCTTCTTTAGCGGGGGCCCGCTCCTACGAGCAGTACTTC	CASSPSLAGARSYEQYF
.	TRBV3-1	.	TRBJ1-1	TGTGCCAGCAGCCCAGGTGGCTCCTTGAACACTGAAGCTTTCTTT	CASSPGGSLNTEAFF
many	TRBV15	TRBD1	TRBJ2-4	TGTGCCACCAGCGGGACAGGGGGGCGAGACATTCAGTACTTC	CATSGTGGRDIQYF
many	TRBV18	.	TRBJ2-2	TGTGCCAGCTCACCGAGGACCGGGGAGCTGTTTTTT	CASSPRTGELFF
.	TRBV29-1	TRBD2	TRBJ2-2	TGCAGCGTTTCCTCCGCGGGGGGGGATACCGGGGAGCTGTTTTTT	CSVSSAGGDTGELFF
many	TRBV6-5	.	TRBJ2-1	TGTGCCAGCAACTCTCGGGGTGAGCAGTTCTTC	CASNSRGEQFF
many	TRBV5-1	TRBD2	TRBJ2-3	TGCGCCAGCAGATTCCTAGCGGGAGCGGGGGATACGCAGTATTTT	CASRFLAGAGDTQYF
once	TRBV12-3/TRBV12-4	.	TRBJ1-2	TGTGCCACCCGGCGGGGGAAAGCCAACTATGGCTACACCTTC	CATRRGKANYGYTF
few	TRBV5-1	.	TRBJ2-1	TGCGCCAGCAGCTTGGTGGCAGTCTACAATGAGCAGTTCTTC	CASSLVAVYNEQFF
many	TRBV5-1	.	TRBJ2-5	TGCGCCAGCAGCGCCTTCCAAGAGACCCAGTACTTC	CASSAFQETQYF
.	TRBV6-6	.	TRBJ1-1	TGTGCCAGCTTACACCAACAGGGGAACACTGAAGCTTTCTTT	CASLHQQGNTEAFF
.	TRBV6-5	TRBD1	TRBJ1-6	TGTGCCAGCAGTTACGAGACAGGGGGATTGGGTAATTCACCCCTCCACTTT	CASSYETGGLGNSPLHF
few	TRBV2	TRBD2	TRBJ2-3	TGTGCCAGCAGTGGACTAGCGGGAGTGACAGATACGCAGTATTTT	CASSGLAGVTDTQYF
many	TRBV2	TRBD1	TRBJ1-3	TGTGCCAGCAGCGTCGACAGGGGAAAAGCTGGAAACACCATATATTTT	CASSVDRGKAGNTIYF
many	TRBV5-1	TRBD1	TRBJ1-4	TGCGCCAGCAGCTTGGGACAGGGATCGGAAAAACTGTTTTTT	CASSLGQGSEKLFF
many	TRBV28	TRBD1	TRBJ1-1	TGTGCCAGCAGTGGACCACAGGGGGCAGGAGCTTTCTTT	CASSGPQGAGAFF
.	TRBV7-9	.	TRBJ1-6	TGTGCCAGCAGCCTTGGGGCGGCAGTGCCAAATTCACCCCTCCACTTT	CASSLGAAVPNSPLHF
.	TRBV6-7	.	TRBJ2-7	TGTGCCAGCAGTTACTCGTTCCCCCCGCCGGGGGGACATGTCTCCTACGAGCAGTACTTC	CASSYSFPPPGGHVSYEQYF
few	TRBV5-1	.	TRBJ2-1	TGCGCCAGCAGCTTTGACCCCACGGCGGGGGAGCAGTTCTTC	CASSFDPTAGEQFF
many	TRBV6-5	.	TRBJ1-2	TGTGCCAGCAGTCGAAACGGGGGCCATGGCTACACCTTC	CASSRNGGHGYTF
few	TRBV7-2	TRBD1	TRBJ2-4	TGTGCCAGCAGCTTAGTAGGGACAGGGGGCGAGGACATTCAGTACTTC	CASSLVGTGGEDIQYF
many	TRBV20-1	TRBD2	TRBJ2-1	TGCAGTGCTACTCCAACGGGGGGGCCGAATGAGCAGTTCTTC	CSATPTGGPNEQFF
.	TRBV2	TRBD1	TRBJ1-1	TGTGCCAGAAGTGGGACAGAAAGGGTCACTGAAGCTTTCTTT	CARSGTERVTEAFF
many	TRBV27	.	TRBJ1-2	TGTGCCAGCAGTTTCCGGGGGGGACTTGGGGGCTACACCTTC	CASSFRGGLGGYTF
many	TRBV4-1	TRBD1	TRBJ2-3	TGCGCCAGCAGCCCCGGGACAGGGGGCAAAGATACGCAGTATTTT	CASSPGTGGKDTQYF
many	TRBV7-9	.	TRBJ2-5	TGTGCCAGCAGCCAAGCGGTACGGGAACAAGAGACCCAGTACTTC	CASSQAVREQETQYF
many	TRBV7-2	TRBD2	TRBJ2-5	TGTGCCAGCAGCTTCAGTGGGGGACTAGCTGGTGAGACCCAGTACTTC	CASSFSGGLAGETQYF
many	TRBV12-3/TRBV12-4	.	TRBJ2-1	TGTGCCAGCAGTTTTCGACAAATATACAATGAGCAGTTCTTC	CASSFRQIYNEQFF
few	TRBV5-6	.	TRBJ2-3	TGTGCCAGCAGCGAGGGACTTTTGGTCAGCACAGATACGCAGTATTTT	CASSEGLLVSTDTQYF
many	TRBV21-1	.	TRBJ2-3	TGTGCCAGCAGCACCCAAACGAGGGGAGCTGCTAGCACAGATACGCAGTATTTT	CASSTQTRGAASTDTQYF
.	TRBV3-1	.	TRBJ2-5	TGTGCCAGCAGCCAACTGGGAAGGGGGGGGGCACAAGAGACCCAGTACTTC	CASSQLGRGGAQETQYF
many	TRBV4-1	TRBD2	TRBJ2-1	TGCGCCAGCAGCCAAGATCGGGCGGGAGTCCCCAATGAGCAGTTCTTC	CASSQDRAGVPNEQFF
many	TRBV4-2	.	TRBJ2-2	TGTGCCAGCAGCCAAGAGCCGGCGGCGGAGTCCTCCGGGGAGCTGTTTTTT	CASSQEPAAESSGELFF
many	TRBV9	.	TRBJ1-6	TGTGCCAGCAGCGTAGGGACAGTTTATAATTCACCCCTCCACTTT	CASSVGTVYNSPLHF
few	TRBV5-1	.	TRBJ1-4	TGCGCCAGCAGCAACTTTCCGGGACAACAGGCTGAAAAACTGTTTTTT	CASSNFPGQQAEKLFF
many	TRBV12-3/TRBV12-4	.	TRBJ1-5	TGTGCCAGCAGTTTAGTGGCTACGGTAAATCAGCCCCAGCATTTT	CASSLVATVNQPQHF
many	TRBV10-3	.	TRBJ2-7	TGTGCCACCTCTTTAGAGGGTCCCTCCTACGAGCAGTACTTC	CATSLEGPSYEQYF
.	TRBV6-6	.	TRBJ1-3	TGTGCCAGCAGTTCCGCCGGCGGGATCGGGTCAGGCACCATATATTTT	CASSSAGGIGSGTIYF
.	TRBV2	.	TRBJ2-5	TGTGCCAGCAGTGCGAGACCGGGGGCATCCCAAGAGACCCAGTACTTC	CASSARPGASQETQYF
many	TRBV5-1	.	TRBJ2-6	TGCGCCAGCAGCTTGGACGGGACCTCTGGGGCCAACGTCCTGACTTTC	CASSLDGTSGANVLTF
few	TRBV5-4	.	TRBJ1-1	TGTGCCAGCAGCTTGGCGGGGGGGGCCACTGAAGCTTTCTTT	CASSLAGGATEAFF
many	TRBV5-1	.	TRBJ2-3	TGCGCCAGCAGCTTGGAGGGTTCTAACACAGATACGCAGTATTTT	CASSLEGSNTDTQYF
many	TRBV19	.	TRBJ1-5	TGTGCCAGTAGTATAGGTCGGCGAGGCAATCAGCCCCAGCATTTT	CASSIGRRGNQPQHF
many	TRBV30	.	TRBJ2-3	TGTGCCTGGAGTGTACAGGCAGATACGCAGTATTTT	CAWSVQADTQYF
.	TRBV12-3/TRBV12-4	TRBD2	TRBJ2-1	TGTGCCAGCAGCCCCCAACTAGCGGGAGATGAGCAGTTCTTC	CASSPQLAGDEQFF
.	TRBV5-1	.	TRBJ1-2	TGCGCCAGCAGCTTGGACGACAACTATGGCTACACCTTC	CASSLDDNYGYTF
few	TRBV10-3	.	TRBJ1-1	TGTGCCATCAGGGGCGTGGGCAGCACGGGAACTGAAGCTTTCTTT	CAIRGVGSTGTEAFF
.	TRBV28	.	TRBJ1-5	TGTGCCAGCAGTTTCGCTGATTATAGCAATCAGCCCCAGCATTTT	CASSFADYSNQPQHF
.	TRBV5-1	.	TRBJ1-2	TGCGCCAGCAGCTTGTCAGGGGATGCCGGCTATGGCTACACCTTC	CASSLSGDAGYGYTF